These 15 T cell receptor beta chains share one sample of origin, sequenced in a study of cytomegalovirus exposure and HLA in healthy donors. The primer mix had 60 Vbeta and 13 Jbeta primers. Sequenced by immunoSEQ multiplex PCR; TCRdb stores in-frame clones only, minus some. This sample's clone table lists 200,000 to 250,000 clones. The sequenced sample consisted of PBMCs. These receptors all stem from a girl aged 2-10 years in good health and CMV-seropositive.

The chain employs TRBV7-3 and TRBJ2-1, with 8 bases identical to TRBD2. The CDR3 totals 15 residues. Unmatched junction bases numbered 6, after V lost 4 bases and J lost 4 bases. CDR1 SGHTA and CDR2 FQGTGA come from the germline V gene. The CDR3 DNA is TGTGCCAGCAGCTCCGGACTAGCTTTTTACAATGAGCAGTTCTTC. Translation: CASSSGLAFYNEQFF.

The V and J genes are TRBV14 and TRBJ1-1, with D possibly matching TRBD1 (5 bases). The germline V and J ends were trimmed by 5 bases and 3 bases, with 10 bases remaining between them. CDR3 length: 13 amino acids. Germline V gene lookup returns CDR1 SGHDN and CDR2 FVKESK. The CDR3 region is CASSRGLDTEAFF. The CDR3 DNA reads TGTGCCAGCAGCAGGGGTCTGGACACTGAAGCTTTCTTT.

The V gene is TRBV27, the J gene TRBJ2-7, with 11 bases fitting TRBD1. The CDR3 spans 14 residues. The junction had 1 base not matched to a gene; V was cut back by 3 bases and J by 3 bases. The germline gives CDR1 MNHEY, CDR2 SMNVEV (reference sequence). The CDR3 region has the DNA TGTGCCAGCAGTTTTGGGACAGGGGGCTACGAGCAGTACTTC. Its translation is CASSFGTGGYEQYF.

This rearrangement joins TRBV6-1 to TRBJ1-5; D gene uncertain. There are 13 residues in the CDR3. Deletions cut 0 bases from V and 3 bases from J, with 3 bases between. The V gene's germline CDR1 is MNHNS and CDR2 SASEGT. Here the CDR3 reads CASSEALNQPQHF. The CDR3 bases are TGTGCCAGCAGTGAAGCCCTCAATCAGCCCCAGCATTTT.

The rearrangement uses TRBV7-8 and TRBJ2-4; 7 nucleotides match TRBD2. Germline CDR1 reads SGHVS; CDR2 reads FQNEAQ. The CDR3 has 15 amino acids. Trimming removed 5 bases from V and 7 bases from J; junction bases left unmatched: 11. This CDR3 is CASSLKGGSSNIQYF. In nucleotides, the CDR3 is TGTGCCAGCAGCCTAAAGGGCGGGAGCTCGAACATTCAGTACTTC.

V gene TRBV7-9 combines with J gene TRBJ2-1; 7 bases match TRBD2. Trimming cost V 2 bases and J 2 bases; bases outside gene matches: 6. Germline values: CDR1 SEHNR, CDR2 FQNEAQ (reference sequence). The CDR3 covers 16 residues. CDR3 in amino acids: CASSLLGGTTYNEQFF. CDR3 DNA sequence: TGTGCCAGCAGCTTACTGGGGGGGACCACCTACAATGAGCAGTTCTTC.

The rearrangement joins TRBV5-1 to TRBJ1-1, with 11 bases aligning to TRBD1. Germline loops: CDR1 SGHRS, CDR2 YFSETQ. This CDR3 is 16 amino acids long. Germline trimming cut 0 bases from V and 0 bases from J; bases unmatched to any gene: 1. The CDR3 sequence is CASSLGTGGMNTEAFF. The CDR3, as DNA: TGCGCCAGCAGCTTGGGGACAGGGGGCATGAACACTGAAGCTTTCTTT.

This chain connects TRBV7-9 to TRBJ1-1; D is unresolved. Looked up from germline, CDR1 is SEHNR and CDR2 is FQNEAQ (reference sequence). This CDR3 comprises 13 residues. Deletions cut 4 bases from V and 0 bases from J, with 6 bases between. CDR3 region: CASSSRVNTEAFF. Here the CDR3 DNA reads TGTGCCAGCAGCTCCCGGGTGAACACTGAAGCTTTCTTT.

V and J are TRBV2 and TRBJ2-1; the match to TRBD2 covers 12 bases. Germline V gene data show CDR1 as SNHLY and CDR2 as FYNNEI. The CDR3 consists of 15 residues. Germline trimming cut 7 bases from V and 5 bases from J; bases unmatched to any gene: 6. The CDR3 DNA sequence: TGTGCCAGCAATCTCCTAGCGGGAGGGAACAATGAGCAGTTCTTC. Its translation: CASNLLAGGNNEQFF.

The V and J genes are TRBV29-1 and TRBJ2-3, with D perhaps TRBD1 (6 bases). Between the trimmed V and J ends, which lost 4 bases and 3 bases, there was a span of 11 bases. The CDR3 is 13 residues long. The germline CDR1 and CDR2 sequences are SQVTM and ANQGSEA. In DNA form, the CDR3 reads TGCAGCGTTGGAAGGGGGTTGACAGATACGCAGTATTTT. It encodes CSVGRGLTDTQYF.

The V gene is TRBV5-1, the J gene TRBJ2-1; a possible D gene is TRBD2 (7 bases). Deletions cut 4 bases from V and 7 bases from J, with 21 bases between. Germline CDR1 SGHRS, CDR2 YFSETQ. CDR3 length: 16 residues. This CDR3 is CASSLRAGAQGNEQFF. The CDR3 DNA is TGCGCCAGCAGCCTGCGGGCGGGAGCCCAGGGGAATGAGCAGTTCTTC.

The chain couples TRBV21-1 to TRBJ2-3; the table's D call, TRBD1, was not checked against the DNA. TRBV21-1 is termed a pseudogene. The CDR3 contains 15 residues. CDR3 nucleotide sequence: TGTGCCAGCAGCAAAGGTAGGGGGCGCACAGATACGCAGTATTTT. Protein sequence: CASSKGRGRTDTQYF.

The rearrangement links TRBV27 to TRBJ2-1; the D gene is possibly TRBD2 (6 bases). There are 14 residues in the CDR3. Per germline, CDR1 MNHEY and CDR2 SMNVEV (reference sequence). V lost 5 bases and J 1 base, leaving 9 bases between the germline ends. The CDR3 sequence: CASSISGSYNEQFF. The CDR3 nucleotides read TGTGCCAGCAGTATTAGCGGTTCCTACAATGAGCAGTTCTTC.

The rearrangement joins TRBV11-1 to TRBJ1-2, with no clear D. CDR1 and CDR2 (germline): SGHAT, FQDESV (reference sequence). V shed 2 bases and J shed 6 bases, with 7 bases lying between them. This CDR3 has 12 amino acids. Written as DNA, the CDR3 is TGTGCCAGCAGCTTATCCGGGGATGGCTACACCTTC. Translating gives CASSLSGDGYTF.

The V gene is TRBV20-1, the J gene TRBJ1-1; TRBD1 matches 7 bases. After removal of 6 bases from V and 11 bases from J, the junction contained 9 bases not matched to a gene. This CDR3 is built from 11 residues. Germline V gene sequence: CDR1 DFQATT, CDR2 SNEGSKA (reference sequence). CDR3 in amino acids: CSAATGFTAFF. CDR3 in DNA: TGCAGTGCCGCGACAGGGTTTACGGCTTTCTTT.